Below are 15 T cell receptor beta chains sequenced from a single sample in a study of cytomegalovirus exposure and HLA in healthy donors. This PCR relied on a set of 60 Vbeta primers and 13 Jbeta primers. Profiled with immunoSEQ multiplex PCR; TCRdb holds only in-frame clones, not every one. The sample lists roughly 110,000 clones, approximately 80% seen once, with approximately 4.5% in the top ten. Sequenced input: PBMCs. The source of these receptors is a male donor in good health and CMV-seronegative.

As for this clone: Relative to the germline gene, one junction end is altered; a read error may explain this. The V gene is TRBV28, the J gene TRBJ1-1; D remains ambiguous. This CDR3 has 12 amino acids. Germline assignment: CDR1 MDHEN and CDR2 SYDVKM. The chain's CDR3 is CASSLWNSEAFF. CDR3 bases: TGTGCCAGCAGTTTATGGAACAGTGAAGCTTTCTTT.

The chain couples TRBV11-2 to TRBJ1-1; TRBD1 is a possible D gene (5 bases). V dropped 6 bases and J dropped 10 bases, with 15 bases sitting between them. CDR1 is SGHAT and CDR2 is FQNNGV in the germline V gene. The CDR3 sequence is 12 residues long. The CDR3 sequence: CASSQGGSGAFF. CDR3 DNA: TGTGCCAGCAGTCAGGGTGGGTCGGGAGCTTTCTTT.

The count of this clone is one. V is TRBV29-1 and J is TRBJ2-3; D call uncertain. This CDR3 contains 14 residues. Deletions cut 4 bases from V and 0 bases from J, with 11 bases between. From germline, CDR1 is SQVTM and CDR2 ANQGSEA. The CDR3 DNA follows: TGCAGCGTTGTTCGAGGTACTAGCACAGATACGCAGTATTTT. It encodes CSVVRGTSTDTQYF.

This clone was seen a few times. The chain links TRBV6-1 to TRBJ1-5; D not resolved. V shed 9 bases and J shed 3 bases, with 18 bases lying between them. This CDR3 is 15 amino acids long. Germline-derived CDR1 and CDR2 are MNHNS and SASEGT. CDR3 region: CASREASSLNQPQHF. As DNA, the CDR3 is TGTGCCAGTCGGGAAGCATCGTCCCTCAATCAGCCCCAGCATTTT.

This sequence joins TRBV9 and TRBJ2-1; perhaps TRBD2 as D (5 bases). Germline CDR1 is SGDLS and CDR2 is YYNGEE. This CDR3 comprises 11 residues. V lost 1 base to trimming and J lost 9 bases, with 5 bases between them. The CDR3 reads CASSVRGEQFF. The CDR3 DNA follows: TGTGCCAGCAGCGTACGGGGTGAGCAGTTCTTC.

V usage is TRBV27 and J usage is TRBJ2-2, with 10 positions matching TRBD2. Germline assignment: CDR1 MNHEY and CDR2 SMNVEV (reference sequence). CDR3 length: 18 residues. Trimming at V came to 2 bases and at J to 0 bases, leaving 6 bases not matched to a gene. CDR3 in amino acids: CASSLQLAGPANTGELFF. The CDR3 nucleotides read TGTGCCAGCAGTTTACAACTAGCGGGGCCTGCGAACACCGGGGAGCTGTTTTTT.

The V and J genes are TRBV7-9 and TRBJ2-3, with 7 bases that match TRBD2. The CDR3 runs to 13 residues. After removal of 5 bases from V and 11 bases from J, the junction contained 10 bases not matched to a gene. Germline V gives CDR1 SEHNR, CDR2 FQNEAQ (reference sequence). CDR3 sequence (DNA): TGTGCCAGCAGCCCCCTACTAGCGCTTGGGCAGTATTTT. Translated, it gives CASSPLLALGQYF.

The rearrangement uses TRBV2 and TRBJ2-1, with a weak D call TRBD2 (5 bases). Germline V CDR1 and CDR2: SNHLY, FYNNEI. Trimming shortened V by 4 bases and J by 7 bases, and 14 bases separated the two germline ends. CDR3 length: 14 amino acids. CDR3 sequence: CASSGTGGGNEQFF. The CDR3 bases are TGTGCCAGCAGTGGGACTGGTGGTGGGAATGAGCAGTTCTTC. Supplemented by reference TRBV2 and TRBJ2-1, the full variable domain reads EPEVTQTPSHQVTQMGQEVILRCVPISNHLYFYWYRQILGQKVEFLVSFYNNEISEKSEIFDDQFSVERPDGSNFTLKIRSTKLEDSAMYFCASSGTGGGNEQFFGPGTRLTVL.

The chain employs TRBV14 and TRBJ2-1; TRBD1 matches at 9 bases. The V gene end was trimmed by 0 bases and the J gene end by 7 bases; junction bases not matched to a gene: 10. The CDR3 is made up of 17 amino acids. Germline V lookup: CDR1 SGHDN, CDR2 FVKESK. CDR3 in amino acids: CASSQDVLTGGKNEQFF. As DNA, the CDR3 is TGTGCCAGCAGCCAAGATGTTCTGACAGGGGGGAAGAATGAGCAGTTCTTC.

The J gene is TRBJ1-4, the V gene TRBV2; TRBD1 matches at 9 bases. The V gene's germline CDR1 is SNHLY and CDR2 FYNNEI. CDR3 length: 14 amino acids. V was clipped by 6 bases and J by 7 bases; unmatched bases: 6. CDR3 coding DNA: TGTGCCAGCAGGGAACAGGGGGCGGTTGAAAAACTGTTTTTT. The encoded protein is CASREQGAVEKLFF.

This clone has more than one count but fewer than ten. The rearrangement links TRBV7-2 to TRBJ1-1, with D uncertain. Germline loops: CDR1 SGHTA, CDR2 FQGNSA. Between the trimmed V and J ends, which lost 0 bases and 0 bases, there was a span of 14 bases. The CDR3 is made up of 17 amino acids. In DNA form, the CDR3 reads TGTGCCAGCAGCTTAGCGACCGGGTACTACATGAACACTGAAGCTTTCTTT. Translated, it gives CASSLATGYYMNTEAFF.

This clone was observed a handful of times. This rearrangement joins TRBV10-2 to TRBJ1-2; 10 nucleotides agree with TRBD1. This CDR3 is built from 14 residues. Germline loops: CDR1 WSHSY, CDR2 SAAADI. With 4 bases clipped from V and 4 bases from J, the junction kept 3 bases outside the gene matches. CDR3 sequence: CASSVGQGLYGYTF. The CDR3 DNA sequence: TGCGCCAGCAGTGTGGGACAGGGGCTCTATGGCTACACCTTC.

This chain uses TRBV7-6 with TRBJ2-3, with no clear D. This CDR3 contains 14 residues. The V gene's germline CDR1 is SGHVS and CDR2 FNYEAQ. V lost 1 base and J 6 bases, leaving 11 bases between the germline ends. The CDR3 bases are TGTGCCAGCAGCTTAGGAGGCTCCCTTGATACGCAGTATTTT. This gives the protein CASSLGGSLDTQYF.

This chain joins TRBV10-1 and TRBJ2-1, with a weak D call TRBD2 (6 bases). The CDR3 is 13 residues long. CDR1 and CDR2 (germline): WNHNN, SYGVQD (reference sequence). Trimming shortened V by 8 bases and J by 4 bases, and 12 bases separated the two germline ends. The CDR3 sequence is CASPGLPYNEQFF. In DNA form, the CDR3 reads TGCGCCAGCCCGGGACTCCCATACAATGAGCAGTTCTTC.

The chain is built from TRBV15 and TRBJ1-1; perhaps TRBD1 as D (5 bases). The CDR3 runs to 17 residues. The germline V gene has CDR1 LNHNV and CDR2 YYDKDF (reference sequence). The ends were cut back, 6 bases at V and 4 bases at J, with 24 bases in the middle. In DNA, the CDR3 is TGTGCCACCAGGGGAGGTAATGTTGGCCGGGGGGGCACTGAAGCTTTCTTT. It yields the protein CATRGGNVGRGGTEAFF. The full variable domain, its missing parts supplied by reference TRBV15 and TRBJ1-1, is DAMVIQNPRYQVTQFGKPVTLSCSQTLNHNVMYWYQQKSSQAPKLLFHYYDKDFNNEADTPDNFQSRRPNTSFCFLDIRSPGLGDTAMYLCATRGGNVGRGGTEAFFGQGTRLTVV.